The entry that follows covers one T cell receptor beta chain sequence. It lacks a known antigen. No clone much larger than this one lies a single base away; base qualities are absent. TCRbeta CDR3 regions were amplified from genomic DNA using the immunoSEQ Assay, a bias-controlled multiplex PCR. In the original analysis: Within the assay, amplification of reference gene primers was used to estimate how many nucleated cells each sample contained. To quantify the absolute abundance of each unique TCRbeta CDR3 rearrangement, sequence reads were collapsed and filtered. For each sample, productive Simpson clonality was calculated as the square root of Simpson's diversity index across productive rearrangements. TCRdb's version of the immuneACCESS table is confined to in-frame rearrangements and falls short of the full clone set. An unresolved V gene accounts for under half of the shortfall where checked; the remainder is of unknown origin. V and J calls and clone size are copied from that table; D and trimming were computed from the DNA. Within this sample are 110,000 to 150,000 clones, with 88% of them counted one time only. Together, the top ten hold 1.8% of the sample.

This specimen belongs to a study of blood T cell repertoires in COVID-19 (dated by TCRdb to 2018 to 2021). Regarding the complete study: Collaborator samples came from the United States, Italy and Spain and covered acute and convalescent phases of COVID-19. The dataset comprised deeply sampled blood TCRbeta repertoires from subjects exposed to, actively infected with, or recovered from COVID-19. HLA class I and class II types, where available, came from metadata supplied by the sample provider rather than from assay-based typing. The material from the prospective study consisted of cDNA or gDNA derived from T cells, B-cell-depleted T cells, or PBMCs. The samples were drawn from the first 160 participants of the ongoing ImmuneRACE study and from under 1,500 subjects provided by 6 global collaborators. The repertoires were released in a freely available public database meant as a resource for research on the immune response to SARS-CoV-2. Nearly every sample came with metadata listing a de-identified subject ID, COVID-19 status, age in years and sex.

The collaborating institutions used their own protocols to collect whole blood in K2EDTA tubes. For TCRbeta analysis, collaborator samples were shipped as frozen whole blood, as isolated PBMCs, or as DNA extracted from either sample type. Broad study findings and their caveats: How much clinical and demographic metadata was included differed by source and by participant, and the metadata was provided uncurated.

The V end gives up 5 bases and the J end 7 bases, leaving 13 bases in the junction not matched to a gene. Per the germline V gene, MGHRA is the CDR1 and YSYEKL is the CDR2. The CDR3, from cysteine to phenylalanine, totals 16 residues. Only the CDR3 part of the read is kept: 48 bases, read in frame from the first base. The sequenced sample was peripheral blood. This TCR derives from an older man with acute or convalescent COVID-19. The V gene is TRBV4-1 and the J gene is TRBJ1-2; the junction holds 10 bases that match TRBD1. Here the CDR3 is given as CASSSQEGQGRAGYTF. The nucleotide sequence reads as follows: TGCGCCAGCAGCTCACAGGAGGGACAGGGGCGCGCTGGCTACACCTTC.